This T cell receptor beta chain derives from a study of PD-1 blockade in classical Hodgkin lymphoma. Study-wide context: On a schedule of every 2 weeks, patients received nivolumab 3 mg/kg intravenously. Findings and caveats of the study: Complete responders' diversity at baseline resembled that of newly diagnosed patients. Whatever underlies the repertoire differences (possibly disease activity or prior therapy) remains undefined.

In regard to this clone: What it binds is unknown.

Relapse after autologous stem cell transplantation occurred in every patient, and brentuximab vedotin exposure varied. Here immunoSEQ multiplex PCR was the method, and the copy in TCRdb shows in-frame clones only, minus some. The sample lists 25,000 to 30,000 clones, 78% occurring once. Germline CDR1 reads SEHNR; CDR2 reads FQNEAQ (reference sequence). The germline V and J ends were trimmed by 1 base and 9 bases, with 10 bases remaining between them. The CDR3 is made up of 14 amino acids. This TCR derives from a human donor with classical Hodgkin lymphoma. The sequencing here drew on peripheral blood mononuclear cells (PBMCs), taken before the second cycle of nivolumab. The chain employs TRBV7-9 and TRBJ1-6; the D gene is possibly TRBD1 (6 bases). The CDR3 nucleotides read TGTGCCAGCAGCTTAGTCCAGGGGCTTTCACCCCTCCACTTT. Its protein product is CASSLVQGLSPLHF.